This TCR beta chain was recovered during a study of T-cell memory formation after mild COVID-19. To note about this clonotype: What it binds is not known.

Study results and limitations: Researchers found some responding clones in pre-infection memory, a sign that cross-reactive memory joined.

The germline gives CDR1 LGHNA, CDR2 YSLEER. This CDR3 region has 15 residues. V was clipped by 1 base and J by 6 bases, with 13 bases between them. TCRdb reprocessed the 5' RACE reads via MiXCR and lists one record per CDR3 protein. Among some 88,000 distinct CDR3 sequences, approximately 23% were seen once, and the ten largest hold roughly 39%. This sequence originates from a young man who had mild COVID-19 (a few samples of this study predate the infection). Cell type and time point are not known. This chain links TRBV4-3 with TRBJ1-5; D gene uncertain. Sequencing used PBMCs or a T cell subset sorted from them (not recorded which). CDR3 coding DNA: TGCGCCAGCAGCCAAGGGACTGACGCTAGTCAGCCCCAGCATTTT. Translated, it gives CASSQGTDASQPQHF.